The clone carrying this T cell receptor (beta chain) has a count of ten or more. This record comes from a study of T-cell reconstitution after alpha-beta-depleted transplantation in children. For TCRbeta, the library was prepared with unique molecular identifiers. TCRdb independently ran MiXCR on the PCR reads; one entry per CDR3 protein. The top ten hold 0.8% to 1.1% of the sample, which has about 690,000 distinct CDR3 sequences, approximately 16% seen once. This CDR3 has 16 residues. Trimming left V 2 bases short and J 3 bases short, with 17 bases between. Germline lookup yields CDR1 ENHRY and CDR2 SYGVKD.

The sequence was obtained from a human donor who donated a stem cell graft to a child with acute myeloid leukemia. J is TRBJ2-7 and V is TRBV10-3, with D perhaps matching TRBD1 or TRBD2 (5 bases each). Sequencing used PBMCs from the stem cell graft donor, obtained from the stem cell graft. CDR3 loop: CAISEEGPGTYYEQYV. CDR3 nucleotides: TGTGCCATCAGTGAGGAGGGACCAGGGACCTACTACGAGCAGTACGTC.